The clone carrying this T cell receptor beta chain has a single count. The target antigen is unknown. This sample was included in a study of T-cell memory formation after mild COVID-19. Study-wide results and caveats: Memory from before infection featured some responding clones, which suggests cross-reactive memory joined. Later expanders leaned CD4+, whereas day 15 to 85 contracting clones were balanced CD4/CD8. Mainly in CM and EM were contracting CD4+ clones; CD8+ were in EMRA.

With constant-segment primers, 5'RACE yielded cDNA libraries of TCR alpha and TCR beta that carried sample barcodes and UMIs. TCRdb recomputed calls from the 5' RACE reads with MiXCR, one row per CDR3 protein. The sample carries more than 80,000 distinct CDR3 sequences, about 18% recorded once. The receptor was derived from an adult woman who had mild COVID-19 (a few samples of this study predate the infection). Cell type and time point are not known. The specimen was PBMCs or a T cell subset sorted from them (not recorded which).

The CDR3 DNA sequence: TGCGCCAGCAGTGGCGAGGCGGTGAATGAGCAGTTCTTC. Translating gives CASSGEAVNEQFF. The V call is TRBV10-2, the J call TRBJ2-1; the D is unclear. Trimming left V 4 bases short and J 7 bases short, with 11 bases between. CDR1 WSHSY and CDR2 SAAADI come from the germline V gene. The CDR3 has 13 residues.